Listed below are T cell receptor beta chains from one sample, sequenced in a study of T cells in Graves' hyperthyroidism and ophthalmopathy. TCRdb redid the calling of the multiplex PCR reads with MiXCR, one entry per CDR3 protein. The sample consists of hundreds of thousands of distinct CDR3 sequences, about 14% of them appearing once. The sequenced sample consisted of blood. All receptors derive from a woman between 50 and 59 years old with Graves' ophthalmopathy. Both conserved end residues are part of each CDR3. D genes are given only for firm matches. Expanded clones are given a class, and other clones once, few, many or no size at all.

abundance,v_gene,j_gene,d_gene,CDR3aa,CDR3nt
few,TRBV24-1,TRBJ2-2,-,CATRGVANTGELFF,TGTGCCACCAGGGGAGTGGCGAACACCGGGGAGCTGTTTTTT
many,TRBV20-1,TRBJ2-3,-,CSARVSSPSTDTQYF,TGCAGTGCTAGAGTTTCCAGCCCTAGCACAGATACGCAGTATTTT
-,TRBV10-3,TRBJ1-4,-,CAISESQEKLFF,TGTGCCATCAGTGAGTCACAGGAAAAACTGTTTTTT
-,TRBV9,TRBJ2-7,-,CASSVDSGGTTYEQYF,TGTGCCAGCAGCGTAGATTCGGGTGGGACCACCTACGAGCAGTACTTC
few,TRBV27,TRBJ2-1,TRBD2,CATLRLAGGISSYNEQFF,TGTGCCACCCTACGACTAGCGGGAGGGATAAGCTCCTACAATGAGCAGTTCTTC
few,TRBV20-1,TRBJ2-4,TRBD1,CSARGGLDREAKNIQYF,TGCAGTGCTAGAGGCGGATTAGACAGGGAAGCCAAAAACATTCAGTACTTC
many,TRBV20-1,TRBJ2-1,TRBD2,CSAFSSRRSGRYNEQFF,TGCAGTGCTTTTTCGTCTCGACGGAGCGGGAGATATAATGAGCAGTTCTTC
few,TRBV14,TRBJ1-6,-,CASSGYHGRNSPLHF,TGTGCCAGCAGCGGCTACCACGGGAGGAATTCACCCCTCCACTTT
many,TRBV11-3,TRBJ2-5,-,CASSLTGLQETQYF,TGTGCCAGCAGCTTAACAGGGCTCCAAGAGACCCAGTACTTC
-,TRBV7-2,TRBJ1-6,-,CASSLTGIHNSPLHF,TGTGCCAGCAGCTTAACAGGGATCCATAATTCACCCCTCCACTTT
many,TRBV11-2,TRBJ2-1,-,CASSLGVVGPSDEQFF,TGTGCCAGCAGCTTAGGAGTAGTTGGCCCCTCGGATGAGCAGTTCTTC
few,TRBV5-4,TRBJ2-1,-,CASSGGGAGGQFF,TGTGCCAGCAGCGGTGGTGGGGCTGGGGGGCAGTTCTTC
-,TRBV7-9,TRBJ2-1,TRBD2,CASSLLLSLAGSNEQFF,TGTGCCAGCAGCTTATTGTTGTCACTAGCGGGTTCCAATGAGCAGTTCTTC
many,TRBV5-6,TRBJ2-1,-,CASSSNPSRVYEQFF,TGTGCCAGCAGCTCCAATCCTTCCAGGGTTTATGAGCAGTTCTTC
many,TRBV20-1,TRBJ2-1,TRBD1,CSARGQGDFEQFF,TGCAGTGCTAGAGGACAGGGAGACTTTGAGCAGTTCTTC
many,TRBV20-1,TRBJ2-1,-,CSAPNRDLRNEQFF,TGCAGTGCTCCCAACCGGGACCTCCGCAATGAGCAGTTCTTC
many,TRBV20-1,TRBJ1-6,-,CSGKPNNSPLHF,TGCAGTGGCAAGCCTAATAATTCACCCCTCCACTTT
many,TRBV7-6,TRBJ2-1,TRBD2,CASSPVGGSIHNEQFF,TGTGCCAGCAGCCCAGTCGGCGGGAGTATTCACAATGAGCAGTTCTTC
-,TRBV14,TRBJ1-1,-,CASSQDVLTGGEAFF,TGTGCCAGCAGCCAAGATGTTTTGACAGGTGGGGAAGCTTTCTTT
-,TRBV7-2,TRBJ2-1,TRBD2,CASRGGGEYGLTSYNEQSF,TGTGCCAGCAGGGGGGGGGGAGAGTACGGCCTTACCTCCTACAATGAGCAGTCCTTC
-,TRBV9,TRBJ2-7,TRBD1,CASSPGQGSSEQYF,TGTGCCAGCAGCCCAGGACAGGGTTCCTCCGAGCAGTACTTC
many,TRBV20-1,TRBJ1-1,-,CSGQGLNTEAFF,TGCAGTGGGCAGGGCTTGAACACTGAAGCTTTCTTT
many,TRBV6-1,TRBJ2-3,TRBD1,CASRGQGAFTDTQYF,TGTGCCAGCAGGGGACAGGGGGCTTTCACAGATACGCAGTATTTT
many,TRBV12-3/TRBV12-4,TRBJ1-2,TRBD1,CASTIKPGTGGGYTF,TGTGCCAGCACCATTAAACCTGGGACAGGGGGTGGCTACACCTTC
many,TRBV12-3/TRBV12-4,TRBJ1-5,-,CASSFGAHQPQHF,TGTGCCAGCTCCTTCGGGGCTCATCAGCCCCAGCATTTT
few,TRBV7-2,TRBJ1-6,-,CASSLESGNPLHF,TGTGCCAGCAGCTTAGAGAGCGGGAATCCCCTCCACTTT
-,TRBV6-8,TRBJ2-7,TRBD1,CASSYSRTGGEQYF,TGTGCCAGCAGTTACTCGCGGACAGGGGGAGAGCAGTACTTC
many,TRBV7-9,TRBJ2-1,-,CASSFQGSYNEQFF,TGTGCCAGCAGCTTCCAGGGCTCCTACAATGAGCAGTTCTTC
many,TRBV7-2,TRBJ2-3,TRBD2,CASSLGTSGTRGTQYF,TGTGCCAGCAGCTTAGGGACTAGCGGGACCCGGGGTACGCAGTATTTT
many,TRBV18,TRBJ2-5,TRBD1,CASSPPTDRGRGTQYF,TGTGCCAGCTCACCTCCGACTGACAGGGGCCGAGGGACCCAGTACTTC